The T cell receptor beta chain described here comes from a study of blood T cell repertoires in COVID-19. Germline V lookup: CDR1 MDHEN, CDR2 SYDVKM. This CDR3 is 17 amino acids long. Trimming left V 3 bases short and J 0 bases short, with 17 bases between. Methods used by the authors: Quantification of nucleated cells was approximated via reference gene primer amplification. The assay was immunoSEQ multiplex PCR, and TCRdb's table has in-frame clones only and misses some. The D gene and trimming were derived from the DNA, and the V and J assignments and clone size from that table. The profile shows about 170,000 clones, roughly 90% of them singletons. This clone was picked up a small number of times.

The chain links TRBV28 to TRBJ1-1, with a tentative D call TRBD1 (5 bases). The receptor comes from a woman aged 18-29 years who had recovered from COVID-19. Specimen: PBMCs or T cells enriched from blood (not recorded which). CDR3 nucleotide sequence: TGTGCCAGCAGTTTTATCAGGAGGGGCGCCCTGAACACTGAAGCTTTCTTT. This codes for CASSFIRRGALNTEAFF.